Given below is one T cell receptor beta chain in context. This specimen comes from a study of blood T cells in healthy people across ages. The V gene's germline CDR1 is MDHEN and CDR2 SYDVKM. The CDR3 loop spans 19 amino acids. Losses at the gene ends were 5 bases for V and 0 bases for J; bases not matched to a gene: 12. Primed by a sample-barcoded 5' primer and a J-beta primer mix, a second PCR proceeded for roughly 7 to 12 cycles. TCRdb recomputed calls from the 5' RACE reads with MiXCR, one row per CDR3 protein. This table has over a million distinct CDR3 sequences, around 40% appearing once. Per-sample PBMC isolation yielded at least 6.5 million cells.

This TCR was sampled from a woman aged 18-30 years in good health. The gene calls are TRBV28 and TRBJ2-1, with 11 bases matching TRBD2. The sequencing input was blood. The CDR3 DNA follows: TGTGCCAGCAGTGGAGGTTGGAGGCTAGCGGGAGGCTCCTACAATGAGCAGTTCTTC. This encodes CASSGGWRLAGGSYNEQFF. Using reference TRBV28 and TRBJ2-1 for the parts outside the CDR3, the full variable domain is DVKVTQSSRYLVKRTGEKVFLECVQDMDHENMFWYRQDPGLGLRLIYFSYDVKMKEKGDIPEGYSVSREKKERFSLILESASTNQTSMYLCASSGGWRLAGGSYNEQFFGPGTRLTVL.